This entry is about one T cell receptor (beta chain). The antigen remains unidentified. Trimming pared 5 bases from V and 2 bases from J, leaving 12 bases between. The CDR3 loop spans 14 amino acids. Germline CDR1 is SEHNR and CDR2 is FQNEAQ (reference sequence). Use of 60 Vbeta and 13 Jbeta primers characterized the PCR. Produced via immunoSEQ multiplex PCR; TCRdb's table is partial and in-frame only. Counted here are 130,000 or so clones, roughly 78% occurring once; the ten biggest clones make up more than 2.5%. This entry comes from a study of cytomegalovirus exposure and HLA in healthy donors. Notes on the study in general: It was confirmed in vitro that a few of the CMV-associated chains were specific for CMV antigens. On later analysis, the bulk of CMV-associated TCR beta chains appeared to be HLA-restricted.

The receptor comes from a young man in good health and CMV-seropositive. Sequences were obtained from PBMCs. The genes are TRBV7-9 and TRBJ1-1; a possible D gene is TRBD1 (6 bases). The CDR3 bases are TGTGCCAGCAGCCCAGGGACATTAAACACTGAAGCTTTCTTT. It yields the protein CASSPGTLNTEAFF.